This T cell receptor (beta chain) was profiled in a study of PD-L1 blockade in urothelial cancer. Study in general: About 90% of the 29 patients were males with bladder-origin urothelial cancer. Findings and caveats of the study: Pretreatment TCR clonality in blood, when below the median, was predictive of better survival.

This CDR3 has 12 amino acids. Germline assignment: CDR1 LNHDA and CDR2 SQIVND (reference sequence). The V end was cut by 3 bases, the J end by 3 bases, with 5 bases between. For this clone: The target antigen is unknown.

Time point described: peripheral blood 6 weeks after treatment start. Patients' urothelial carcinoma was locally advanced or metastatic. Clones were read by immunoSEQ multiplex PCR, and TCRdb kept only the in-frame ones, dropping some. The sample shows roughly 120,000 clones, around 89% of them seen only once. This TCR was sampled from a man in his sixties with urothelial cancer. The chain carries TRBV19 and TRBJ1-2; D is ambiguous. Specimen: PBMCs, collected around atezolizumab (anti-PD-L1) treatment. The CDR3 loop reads CASSIRDYGYTF. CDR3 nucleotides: TGTGCCAGTAGTATTCGGGACTATGGCTACACCTTC.